This TCR beta chain stems from a study of T cell changes during pregnancy in multiple sclerosis. This clone occurred once. Repertoires were generated with immunoSEQ multiplex PCR, while TCRdb's copy carries only in-frame clones and drops some. The sample carries about 100,000 clones, roughly 90% recorded once. V dropped 7 bases and J dropped 0 bases, with 10 bases sitting between them. CDR3 length equals 13 residues. CDR1 and CDR2 (germline): SGHAT, FQNNGV. The specimen comprised peripheral blood, sampled after pregnancy. The source is a female donor with multiple sclerosis, enrolled in a pregnancy study. This chain links TRBV11-2 with TRBJ2-7; no clear D gene. For the CDR3, the DNA is TGTGCCAGCAACTATCGCGGCTCCTACGAGCAGTACTTC. It yields the protein CASNYRGSYEQYF.